This TCR beta chain was captured in a study of radiation and T cells in renal cell carcinoma. V was pared by 4 bases and J by 0 bases, with 7 bases between. Germline V gene data show CDR1 as SNHLY and CDR2 as FYNNEI. This CDR3 has 15 residues. The treatment denotes: treatment-naive control, cytoreductive nephrectomy. Only in-frame clones appear in the TCRdb table, and some are missing; sequencing was by immunoSEQ multiplex PCR. The data hold 25,000 or so clones, with roughly 53% observed a single time. The chain is built from TRBV2 and TRBJ1-6; D not resolved. Sequenced here: tumor tissue, sampled from a patient whose treatment was nephrectomy without radiotherapy. This TCR was sampled from a human donor with renal cell carcinoma. CDR3 region: CASSVGSSYNSPLHF. CDR3 bases: TGTGCCAGCAGTGTGGGGAGCTCCTATAATTCACCCCTCCACTTT.